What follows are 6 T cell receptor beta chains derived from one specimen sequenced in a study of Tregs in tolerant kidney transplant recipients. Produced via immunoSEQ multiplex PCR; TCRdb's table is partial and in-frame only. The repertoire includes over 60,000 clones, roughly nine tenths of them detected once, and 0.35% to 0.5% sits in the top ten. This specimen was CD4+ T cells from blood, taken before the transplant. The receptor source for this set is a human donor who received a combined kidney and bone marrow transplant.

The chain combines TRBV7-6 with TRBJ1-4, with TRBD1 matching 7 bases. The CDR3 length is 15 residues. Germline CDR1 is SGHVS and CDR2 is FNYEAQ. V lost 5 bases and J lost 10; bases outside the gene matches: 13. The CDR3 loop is CASSPRPQGLAKLFF. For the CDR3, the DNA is TGTGCCAGCAGCCCCCGGCCACAGGGGCTGGCAAAACTGTTTTTT.

The CDR3: CASSERERGEQFF. Written as DNA, the CDR3 is TGCGCCAGCAGCGAGCGGGAGAGGGGTGAGCAGTTCTTC. The gene calls are TRBV5-1 and TRBJ2-1; 8 bases are shared with TRBD2. There are 13 residues in the CDR3. The germline V gene has CDR1 SGHRS and CDR2 YFSETQ. V lost 4 bases and J lost 9; bases outside the gene matches: 6.

As DNA, the CDR3 is TGTGCCAGCAGTTTAGGTAGCGGGAGCGCCCGGGGCGAGCAGTACTTC. As protein: CASSLGSGSARGEQYF. V and J are TRBV28 and TRBJ2-7; 9 bases align to TRBD2. The CDR3 has 16 residues. Germline trimming cut 2 bases from V and 6 bases from J; bases unmatched to any gene: 11. The V gene's germline CDR1 is MDHEN and CDR2 SYDVKM.

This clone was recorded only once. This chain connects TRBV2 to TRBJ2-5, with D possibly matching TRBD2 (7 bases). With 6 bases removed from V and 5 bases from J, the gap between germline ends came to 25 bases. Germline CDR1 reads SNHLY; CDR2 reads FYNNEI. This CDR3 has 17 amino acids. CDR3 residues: CASSQYGGHFLGETQYF. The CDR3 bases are TGTGCCAGCAGCCAATACGGGGGGCATTTCCTTGGTGAGACCCAGTACTTC.

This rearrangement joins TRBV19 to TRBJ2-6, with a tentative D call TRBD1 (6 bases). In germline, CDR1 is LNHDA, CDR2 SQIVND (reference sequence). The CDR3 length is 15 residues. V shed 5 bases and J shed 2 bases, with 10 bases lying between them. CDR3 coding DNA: TGTGCCAGTAGTCAGGGGTATACTGGGGCCAACGTCCTGACTTTC. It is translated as CASSQGYTGANVLTF.

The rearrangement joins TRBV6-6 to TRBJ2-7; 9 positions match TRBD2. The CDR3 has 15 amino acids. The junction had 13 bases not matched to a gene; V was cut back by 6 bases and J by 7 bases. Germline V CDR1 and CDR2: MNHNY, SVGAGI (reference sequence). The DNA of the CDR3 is TGTGCCAGCAGCGATCTTAGCGGGAGTACCCCGGAGCAGTACTTC. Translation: CASSDLSGSTPEQYF.